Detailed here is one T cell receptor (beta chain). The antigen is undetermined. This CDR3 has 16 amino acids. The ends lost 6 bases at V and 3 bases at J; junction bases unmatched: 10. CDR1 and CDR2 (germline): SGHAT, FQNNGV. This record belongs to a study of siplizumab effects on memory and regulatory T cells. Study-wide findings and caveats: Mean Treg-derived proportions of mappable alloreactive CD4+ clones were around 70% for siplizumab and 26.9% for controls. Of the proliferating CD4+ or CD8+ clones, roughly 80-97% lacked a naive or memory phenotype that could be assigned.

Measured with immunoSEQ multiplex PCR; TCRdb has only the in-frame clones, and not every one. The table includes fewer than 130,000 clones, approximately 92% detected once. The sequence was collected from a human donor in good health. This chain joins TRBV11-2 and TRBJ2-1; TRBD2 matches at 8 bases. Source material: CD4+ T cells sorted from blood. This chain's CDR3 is CASRALADVNYNEQFF. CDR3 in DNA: TGTGCCAGCAGGGCACTAGCGGACGTCAACTACAATGAGCAGTTCTTC.